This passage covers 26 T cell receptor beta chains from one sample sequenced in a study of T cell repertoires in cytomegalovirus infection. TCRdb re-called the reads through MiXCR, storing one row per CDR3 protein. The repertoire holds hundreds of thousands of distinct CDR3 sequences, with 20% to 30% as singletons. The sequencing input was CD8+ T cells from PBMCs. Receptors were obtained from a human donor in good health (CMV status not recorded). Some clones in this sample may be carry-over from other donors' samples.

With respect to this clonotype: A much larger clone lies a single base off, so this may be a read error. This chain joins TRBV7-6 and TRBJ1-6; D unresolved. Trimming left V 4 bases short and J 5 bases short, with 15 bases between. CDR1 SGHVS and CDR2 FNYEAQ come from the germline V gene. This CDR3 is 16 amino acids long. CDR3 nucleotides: TGTGCCAGCAGCTCTCCCACGGGAGTCGATAATTCACCCCTCCACTTT. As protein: CASSSPTGVDNSPLHF.

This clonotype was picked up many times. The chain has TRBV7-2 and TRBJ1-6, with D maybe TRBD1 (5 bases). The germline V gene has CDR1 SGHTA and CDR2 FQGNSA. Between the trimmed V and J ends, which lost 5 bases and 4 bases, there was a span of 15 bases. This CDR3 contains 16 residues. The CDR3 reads CASSKGQGWYNSPLHF. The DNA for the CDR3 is TGTGCCAGCAGCAAAGGCCAGGGATGGTATAATTCACCCCTCCACTTT.

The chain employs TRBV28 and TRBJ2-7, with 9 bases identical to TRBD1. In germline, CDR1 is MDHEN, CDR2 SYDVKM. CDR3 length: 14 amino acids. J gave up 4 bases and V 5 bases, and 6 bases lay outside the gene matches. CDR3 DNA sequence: TGTGCCAGCAGTCTCGGACAGGGGCATTACGAGCAGTACGTC. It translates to CASSLGQGHYEQYV.

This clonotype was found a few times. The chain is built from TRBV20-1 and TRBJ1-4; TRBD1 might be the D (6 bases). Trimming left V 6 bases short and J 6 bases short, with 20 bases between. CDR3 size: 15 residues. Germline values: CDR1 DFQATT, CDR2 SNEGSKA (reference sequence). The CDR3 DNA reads TGCAGTGCCTCCGGGACTTCTAAGGGGGATGAAAAACTGTTTTTT. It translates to CSASGTSKGDEKLFF.

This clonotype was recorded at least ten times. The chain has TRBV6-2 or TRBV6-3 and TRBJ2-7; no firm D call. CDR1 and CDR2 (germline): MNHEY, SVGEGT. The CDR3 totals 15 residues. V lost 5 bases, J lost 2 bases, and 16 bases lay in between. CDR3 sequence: CASSPMSDAPYEQYV. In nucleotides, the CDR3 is TGTGCCAGCAGTCCCATGTCCGACGCACCCTACGAGCAGTACGTC.

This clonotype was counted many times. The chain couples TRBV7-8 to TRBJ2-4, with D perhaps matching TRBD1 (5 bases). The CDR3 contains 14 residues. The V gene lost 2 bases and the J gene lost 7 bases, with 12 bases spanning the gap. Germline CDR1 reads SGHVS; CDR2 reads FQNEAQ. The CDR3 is CASSLLQERNIQYF. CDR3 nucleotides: TGTGCCAGCAGCTTACTACAGGAAAGGAACATTCAGTACTTC. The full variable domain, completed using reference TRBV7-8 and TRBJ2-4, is GAGVSQSPRYKVAKRGQDVALRCDPISGHVSLFWYQQALGQGPEFLTYFQNEAQLDKSGLPSDRFFAERPEGSVSTLKIQRTQQEDSAVYLCASSLLQERNIQYFGAGTRLSVL.

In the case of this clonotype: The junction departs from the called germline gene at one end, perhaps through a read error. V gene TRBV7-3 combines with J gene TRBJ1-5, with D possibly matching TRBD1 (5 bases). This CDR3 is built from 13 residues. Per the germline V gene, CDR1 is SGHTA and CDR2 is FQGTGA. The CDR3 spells CVSRSQGDQPQHF. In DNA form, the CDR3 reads TGTGTCAGCAGAAGTCAGGGAGATCAGCCCCAGCATTTT.

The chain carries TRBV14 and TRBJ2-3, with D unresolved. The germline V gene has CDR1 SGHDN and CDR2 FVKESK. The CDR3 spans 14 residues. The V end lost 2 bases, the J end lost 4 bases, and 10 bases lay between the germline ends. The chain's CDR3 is CASSQQLGPDTQYF. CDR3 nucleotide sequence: TGTGCCAGCAGCCAACAGCTGGGCCCAGATACGCAGTATTTT.

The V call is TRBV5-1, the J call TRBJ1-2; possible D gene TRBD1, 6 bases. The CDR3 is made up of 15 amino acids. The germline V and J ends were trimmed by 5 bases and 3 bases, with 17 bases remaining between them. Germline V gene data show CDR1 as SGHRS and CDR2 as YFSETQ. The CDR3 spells CASRDPGQLHYGYTF. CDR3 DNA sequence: TGCGCCAGCAGGGATCCGGGACAACTACACTATGGCTACACCTTC.

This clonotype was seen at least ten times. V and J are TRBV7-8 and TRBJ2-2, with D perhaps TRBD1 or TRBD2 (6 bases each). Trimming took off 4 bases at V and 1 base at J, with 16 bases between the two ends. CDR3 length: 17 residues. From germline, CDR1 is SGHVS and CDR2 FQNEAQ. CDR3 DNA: TGTGCCAGCAGCTCCCCCACGGGGGCCCTGAACACCGGGGAGCTGTTTTTT. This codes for CASSSPTGALNTGELFF.

CDR3 sequence reads: CASSYVLRESTDTQYF. CDR3 sequence (DNA): TGTGCCAGCAGTTACGTCCTCCGGGAAAGCACAGATACGCAGTATTTT. This chain uses TRBV6-6 with TRBJ2-3; possible D gene TRBD2, 5 bases. Between the trimmed V and J ends, which lost 2 bases and 0 bases, there was a span of 12 bases. The V gene's germline CDR1 is MNHNY and CDR2 SVGAGI (reference sequence). CDR3 length: 16 amino acids.

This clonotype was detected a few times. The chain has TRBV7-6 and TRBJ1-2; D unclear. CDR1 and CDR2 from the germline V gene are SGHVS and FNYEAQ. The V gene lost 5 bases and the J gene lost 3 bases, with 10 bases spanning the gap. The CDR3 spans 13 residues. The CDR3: CASSPPGDYGYTF. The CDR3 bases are TGTGCCAGCAGCCCCCCCGGGGACTATGGCTACACCTTC.

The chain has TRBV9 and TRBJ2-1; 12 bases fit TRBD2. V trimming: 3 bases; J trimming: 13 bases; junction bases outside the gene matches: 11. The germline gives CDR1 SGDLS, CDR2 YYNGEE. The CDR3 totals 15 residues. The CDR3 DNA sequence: TGTGCCAGCAGCGCAGGACTAGCGGGGCACCTGGAACAGTTCTTC. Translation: CASSAGLAGHLEQFF.

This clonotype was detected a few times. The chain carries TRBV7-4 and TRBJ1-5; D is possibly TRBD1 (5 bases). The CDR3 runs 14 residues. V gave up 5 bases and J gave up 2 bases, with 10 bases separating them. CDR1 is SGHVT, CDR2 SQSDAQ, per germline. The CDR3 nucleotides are TGTGCCAGCAGCCAAGGGGATGGCAATCAGCCCCAGCATTTT. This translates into CASSQGDGNQPQHF. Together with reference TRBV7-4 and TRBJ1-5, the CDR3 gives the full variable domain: GAGVSQSPRYKVAKRGRDVALRCDSISGHVTLYWYRQTLGQGSEVLTYSQSDAQRDKSGRPSGRFSAERPERSVSTLKIQRTEQGDSAVYLCASSQGDGNQPQHFGDGTRLSIL.

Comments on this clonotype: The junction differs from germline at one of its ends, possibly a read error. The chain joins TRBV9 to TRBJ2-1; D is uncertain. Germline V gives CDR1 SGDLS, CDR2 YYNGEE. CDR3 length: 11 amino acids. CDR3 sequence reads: CVSSLVAEQFF. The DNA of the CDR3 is TGTGTCAGCAGCCTAGTGGCTGAGCAGTTCTTC. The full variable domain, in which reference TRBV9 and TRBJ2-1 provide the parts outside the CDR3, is DSGVTQTPKHLITATGQRVTLRCSPRSGDLSVYWYQQSLDQGLQFLIQYYNGEERAKGNILERFSAQQFPDLHSELNLSSLELGDSALYFCVSSLVAEQFFGPGTRLTVL.

Written as DNA, the CDR3 is TGTGCCAGCAGCTTAGGGCTGAGTGAGCAGTTCTTC. Protein sequence: CASSLGLSEQFF. The chain couples TRBV7-2 to TRBJ2-1; no clear D gene. The CDR3 spans 12 residues. Trimming removed 1 base at V and 9 bases at J, with 7 bases between. Germline CDR1 is SGHTA and CDR2 is FQGNSA.

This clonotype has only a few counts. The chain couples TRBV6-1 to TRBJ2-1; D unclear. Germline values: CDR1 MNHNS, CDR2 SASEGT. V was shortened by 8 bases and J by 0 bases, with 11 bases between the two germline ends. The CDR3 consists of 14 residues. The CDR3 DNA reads TGTGCCAGCGGTCCTAGGAGCTCCTACAATGAGCAGTTCTTC. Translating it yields CASGPRSSYNEQFF.

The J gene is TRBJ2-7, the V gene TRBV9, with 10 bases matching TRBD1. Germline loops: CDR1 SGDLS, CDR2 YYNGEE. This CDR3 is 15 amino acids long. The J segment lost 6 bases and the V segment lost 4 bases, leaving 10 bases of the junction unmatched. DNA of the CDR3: TGTGCCAGCAGCTCCGGGACAGGGGACACCCGCGAGCAGTACTTC. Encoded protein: CASSSGTGDTREQYF.

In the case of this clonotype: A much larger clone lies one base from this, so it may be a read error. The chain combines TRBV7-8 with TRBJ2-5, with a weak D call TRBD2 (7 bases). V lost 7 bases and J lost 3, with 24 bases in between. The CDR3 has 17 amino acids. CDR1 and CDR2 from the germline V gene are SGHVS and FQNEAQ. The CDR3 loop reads CASTVPRVGGGEETQYF. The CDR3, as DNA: TGTGCCAGCACGGTCCCGAGGGTAGGCGGGGGCGAAGAGACCCAGTACTTC.

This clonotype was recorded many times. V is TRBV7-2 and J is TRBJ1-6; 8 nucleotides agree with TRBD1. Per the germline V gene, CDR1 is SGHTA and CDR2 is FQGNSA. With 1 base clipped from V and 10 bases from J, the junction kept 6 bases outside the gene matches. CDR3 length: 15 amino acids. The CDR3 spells CASSLVSDRESPLHF. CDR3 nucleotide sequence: TGTGCCAGCAGCTTAGTTTCGGACAGGGAATCACCCCTCCACTTT.

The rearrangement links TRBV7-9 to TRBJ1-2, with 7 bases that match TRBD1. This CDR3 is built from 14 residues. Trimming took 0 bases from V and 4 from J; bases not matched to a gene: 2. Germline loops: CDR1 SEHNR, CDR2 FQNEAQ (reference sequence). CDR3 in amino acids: CASSLAGQSYGYTF. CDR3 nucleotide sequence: TGTGCCAGCAGCTTAGCGGGACAGTCCTATGGCTACACCTTC.

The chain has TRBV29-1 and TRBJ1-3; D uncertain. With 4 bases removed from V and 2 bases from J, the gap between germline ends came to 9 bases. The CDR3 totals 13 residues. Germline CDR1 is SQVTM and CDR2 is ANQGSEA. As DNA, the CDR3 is TGCAGCGTTGGAGGGTTCCCTGGAAACACCATATATTTT. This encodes CSVGGFPGNTIYF.

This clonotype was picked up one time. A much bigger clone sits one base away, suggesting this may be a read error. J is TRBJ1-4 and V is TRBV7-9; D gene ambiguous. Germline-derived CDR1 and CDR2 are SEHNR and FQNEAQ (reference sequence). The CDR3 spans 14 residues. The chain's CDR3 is CASSTGGSNEELFF. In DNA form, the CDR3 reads TGTGCCAGCAGCACGGGAGGGTCTAATGAAGAACTGTTTTTT.

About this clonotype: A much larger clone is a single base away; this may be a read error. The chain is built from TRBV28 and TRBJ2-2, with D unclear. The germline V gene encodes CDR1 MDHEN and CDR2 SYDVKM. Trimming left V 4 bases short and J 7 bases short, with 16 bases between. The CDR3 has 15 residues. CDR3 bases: TGTGCCAGCAGTTCAAACCGGAACCGGGTCGGGGAGCTGTTTTTT. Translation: CASSSNRNRVGELFF. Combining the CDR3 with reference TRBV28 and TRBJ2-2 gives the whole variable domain DVKVTQSSRYLVKRTGEKVFLECVQDMDHENMFWYRQDPGLGLRLIYFSYDVKMKEKGDIPEGYSVSREKKERFSLILESASTNQTSMYLCASSSNRNRVGELFFGEGSRLTVL.

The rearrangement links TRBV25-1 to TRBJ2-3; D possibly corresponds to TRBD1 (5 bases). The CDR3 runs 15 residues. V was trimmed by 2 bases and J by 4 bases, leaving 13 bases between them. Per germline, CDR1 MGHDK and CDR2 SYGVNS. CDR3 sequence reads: CASSELQERPDTQYF. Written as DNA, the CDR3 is TGTGCCAGCAGTGAACTACAGGAAAGGCCAGATACGCAGTATTTT.

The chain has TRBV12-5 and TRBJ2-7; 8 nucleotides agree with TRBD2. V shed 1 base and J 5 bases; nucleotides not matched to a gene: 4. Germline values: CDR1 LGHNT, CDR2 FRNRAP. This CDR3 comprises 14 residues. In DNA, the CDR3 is TGTGCTAGTGGTTTGGCCGGGACTAGTAACGAGCAGTACTTC. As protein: CASGLAGTSNEQYF.